These T cell receptor beta chains were read from a single sample in a study of identical twins. MiXCR, run by TCRdb on the 5' RACE reads, gives a single entry per CDR3 protein. The data show 1.5 million to 2 million distinct CDR3 sequences, around a third seen once. Sequencing was carried out using cord blood. The receptors were gathered from a newborn girl in good health. Both conserved end residues are part of each CDR3. Fields, in order: CDR3 DNA, CDR3 protein, CDR3 length, V gene, clone size, D gene, J gene. The D gene is left open where the match is weak. Only part of the rows carry a size: once, few, many, or a class if the clone is expanded.

cdr3_nt: TGTGCCAGCAGTTACCCGGGGGGGGCGAATGAAAAACTGTTTTTT
cdr3_aa: CASSYPGGANEKLFF
cdr3_length: 15
v_call: TRBV6-6
clone_size: few
d_call: NA
j_call: TRBJ1-4

cdr3_nt: TGTGCCAGCACATGGGAGACAGGGACGCAGTATTTT
cdr3_aa: CASTWETGTQYF
cdr3_length: 12
v_call: TRBV2
clone_size: NA
d_call: TRBD1
j_call: TRBJ2-3

cdr3_nt: TGCGCCAGCAGCCAAGGACACCTAGCCAAAAACATTCAGTACTTC
cdr3_aa: CASSQGHLAKNIQYF
cdr3_length: 15
v_call: TRBV4-1
clone_size: few
d_call: NA
j_call: TRBJ2-4

cdr3_nt: TGCAGTGCTAGAGTCGACACGGCTCAAGAGACCCAGTTCTTC
cdr3_aa: CSARVDTAQETQFF
cdr3_length: 14
v_call: TRBV20-1
clone_size: NA
d_call: NA
j_call: TRBJ2-1

cdr3_nt: TGTGCCATCAGGGAGCCTTTGGCAGATACGCGGTATTTT
cdr3_aa: CAIREPLADTRYF
cdr3_length: 13
v_call: TRBV10-3
clone_size: NA
d_call: NA
j_call: TRBJ2-3

cdr3_nt: TGCAGTGCCCCTACGGTGCCCTACGAGCAGTACTTC
cdr3_aa: CSAPTVPYEQYF
cdr3_length: 12
v_call: TRBV20-1
clone_size: NA
d_call: NA
j_call: TRBJ2-7

cdr3_nt: TGTGCCAGCCAGGGACAAGGGCACCCACCTTACGGGGGAGGCTACACCTTC
cdr3_aa: CASQGQGHPPYGGGYTF
cdr3_length: 17
v_call: TRBV28
clone_size: NA
d_call: NA
j_call: TRBJ1-2

cdr3_nt: TGTGCCAGCAGCCCCGTCGGACAGGGGTCCTACAATGAGCAGTTCTTC
cdr3_aa: CASSPVGQGSYNEQFF
cdr3_length: 16
v_call: TRBV9
clone_size: NA
d_call: TRBD1
j_call: TRBJ2-1

cdr3_nt: TGCAGTGCTACTCGTGGACTAGCTGGTCCAGATACGCAGTATTTT
cdr3_aa: CSATRGLAGPDTQYF
cdr3_length: 15
v_call: TRBV20-1
clone_size: few
d_call: TRBD2
j_call: TRBJ2-3

cdr3_nt: TGCAGTGCTAGCGCCGACAGGGTGGTTAACTATGGCTACACCTTC
cdr3_aa: CSASADRVVNYGYTF
cdr3_length: 15
v_call: TRBV20-1
clone_size: NA
d_call: TRBD1
j_call: TRBJ1-2

cdr3_nt: TGCAGTGCTACCTACCCCAGCTCTGGAAACACCATATATTTT
cdr3_aa: CSATYPSSGNTIYF
cdr3_length: 14
v_call: TRBV20-1
clone_size: NA
d_call: NA
j_call: TRBJ1-3

cdr3_nt: TGTGCCAGCTCCGAAGGGGGATTTGGGACCCAACAAGAGACCCAGTACTTC
cdr3_aa: CASSEGGFGTQQETQYF
cdr3_length: 17
v_call: TRBV2
clone_size: few
d_call: NA
j_call: TRBJ2-5

cdr3_nt: TGTGCCAGCAGTTCTGGGTCCGGAGATGGCTACACCTTC
cdr3_aa: CASSSGSGDGYTF
cdr3_length: 13
v_call: TRBV27
clone_size: NA
d_call: NA
j_call: TRBJ1-2

cdr3_nt: TGTGCCAGCAGGACTAGCGGGAGGCCCACCTACAATGAGCAGTTCTTC
cdr3_aa: CASRTSGRPTYNEQFF
cdr3_length: 16
v_call: TRBV6-5
clone_size: few
d_call: TRBD2
j_call: TRBJ2-1

cdr3_nt: TGCAGTGCTAGAGATGTGGCTGCGTACAATGAGCAGTTCTTC
cdr3_aa: CSARDVAAYNEQFF
cdr3_length: 14
v_call: TRBV20-1
clone_size: few
d_call: NA
j_call: TRBJ2-1

cdr3_nt: TGTGCCATCAGTGAGTCCCCAGACTCCTACGAGCAGTACTTC
cdr3_aa: CAISESPDSYEQYF
cdr3_length: 14
v_call: TRBV10-3
clone_size: NA
d_call: NA
j_call: TRBJ2-7

cdr3_nt: TGTGCCAGCGTAGGGACCCGAGGGGTGGGAATTCTGCAGTTCTTC
cdr3_aa: CASVGTRGVGILQFF
cdr3_length: 15
v_call: TRBV6-1
clone_size: NA
d_call: NA
j_call: TRBJ2-1

cdr3_nt: TGTGCCAGCAGCATCCGACTAGCGGGGGGCTACAATGAGCAGTTCTTC
cdr3_aa: CASSIRLAGGYNEQFF
cdr3_length: 16
v_call: TRBV7-2
clone_size: few
d_call: TRBD2
j_call: TRBJ2-1

cdr3_nt: TGCAGCGTTGACGGGACTAGCGGGGGGATTTACACCGGGGAGCTGTTTTTT
cdr3_aa: CSVDGTSGGIYTGELFF
cdr3_length: 17
v_call: TRBV29-1
clone_size: NA
d_call: TRBD2
j_call: TRBJ2-2

cdr3_nt: TGTGCCAGCAGCCCTATAAGCGGGCACCTATCCTACAATGAGCAGTTCTTC
cdr3_aa: CASSPISGHLSYNEQFF
cdr3_length: 17
v_call: TRBV7-9
clone_size: few
d_call: NA
j_call: TRBJ2-1

cdr3_nt: TGTGCCAGCAGCCAAGAGTCCGGCGAGTACCAAGAGACCCAGTACTTC
cdr3_aa: CASSQESGEYQETQYF
cdr3_length: 16
v_call: TRBV4-2
clone_size: many
d_call: NA
j_call: TRBJ2-5

cdr3_nt: TGTGCCATCAGTATTAGCGGGGACCTCACAGATACGCAGTATTTT
cdr3_aa: CAISISGDLTDTQYF
cdr3_length: 15
v_call: TRBV10-3
clone_size: few
d_call: TRBD2
j_call: TRBJ2-3

cdr3_nt: TGCAGTGCTAGAGAAGATCCAGGAGGGGATGAAAAACTGTTTTTT
cdr3_aa: CSAREDPGGDEKLFF
cdr3_length: 15
v_call: TRBV20-1
clone_size: few
d_call: NA
j_call: TRBJ1-4

cdr3_nt: TGTGCCAGCAGTTACTCGTACGGAGGGGGCAATCAGCCCCAGCATTTT
cdr3_aa: CASSYSYGGGNQPQHF
cdr3_length: 16
v_call: TRBV6-6
clone_size: NA
d_call: NA
j_call: TRBJ1-5

cdr3_nt: TGTGCCAGCAGTTATAGTCTAGGTTTCAATGAGCAGTTCTTC
cdr3_aa: CASSYSLGFNEQFF
cdr3_length: 14
v_call: TRBV27
clone_size: few
d_call: NA
j_call: TRBJ2-1

cdr3_nt: TGTGCCAGCAGTTTAGCTCCGGGATCCCTCACTGAAGCTTTCTTT
cdr3_aa: CASSLAPGSLTEAFF
cdr3_length: 15
v_call: TRBV27
clone_size: few
d_call: NA
j_call: TRBJ1-1

cdr3_nt: TGTGCCAGCAGCCGGGACGGAAGGGTTAGCAATCAGCCCCAGCATTTT
cdr3_aa: CASSRDGRVSNQPQHF
cdr3_length: 16
v_call: TRBV6-5
clone_size: few
d_call: NA
j_call: TRBJ1-5

cdr3_nt: TGCAGTGCTAGCGGGGGCCTACGCGACTCCTACGAGCAGTACTTC
cdr3_aa: CSASGGLRDSYEQYF
cdr3_length: 15
v_call: TRBV20-1
clone_size: NA
d_call: NA
j_call: TRBJ2-7

cdr3_nt: TGTGCCAGCAGCTGGAGAGGGGAGTTGAATAATTCACCCCTCCACTTT
cdr3_aa: CASSWRGELNNSPLHF
cdr3_length: 16
v_call: TRBV5-5
clone_size: few
d_call: NA
j_call: TRBJ1-6

cdr3_nt: TGTGCCAGCAGCTTATGGGGACTAGCGGTAGGCAATGAGCAGTTCTTC
cdr3_aa: CASSLWGLAVGNEQFF
cdr3_length: 16
v_call: TRBV7-2
clone_size: NA
d_call: TRBD2
j_call: TRBJ2-1

cdr3_nt: TGCAGTGCTAGAGCCGGGACTTCGCTTCAAGAGACCCAGTACTTC
cdr3_aa: CSARAGTSLQETQYF
cdr3_length: 15
v_call: TRBV20-1
clone_size: few
d_call: NA
j_call: TRBJ2-5

cdr3_nt: TGTGCCAGCAGCTTAGTAGGGCAGGACAGCTCCTACAATGAGCAGTTCTTC
cdr3_aa: CASSLVGQDSSYNEQFF
cdr3_length: 17
v_call: TRBV11-2
clone_size: NA
d_call: NA
j_call: TRBJ2-1

cdr3_nt: TGTGCCAGCAGTTTATGCTCCGACAGGGGGGGCTCCTACAATGAGCAGTTCTTC
cdr3_aa: CASSLCSDRGGSYNEQFF
cdr3_length: 18
v_call: TRBV12-3/TRBV12-4
clone_size: NA
d_call: TRBD1
j_call: TRBJ2-1

cdr3_nt: TGTGCCAGAAGACCGGGTTCTCCCTACGAGCAGTACTTC
cdr3_aa: CARRPGSPYEQYF
cdr3_length: 13
v_call: TRBV2
clone_size: few
d_call: NA
j_call: TRBJ2-7

cdr3_nt: TGTGCCAGCAGGGATACAGGGAGGAACACCGGGGAGCTGTTTTTT
cdr3_aa: CASRDTGRNTGELFF
cdr3_length: 15
v_call: TRBV6-1
clone_size: NA
d_call: NA
j_call: TRBJ2-2

cdr3_nt: TGTGCCCGCAGCTTGATCCCGGGCAACACTGAAGCTTTCTTT
cdr3_aa: CARSLIPGNTEAFF
cdr3_length: 14
v_call: TRBV7-2
clone_size: NA
d_call: NA
j_call: TRBJ1-1

cdr3_nt: TGCGCCAGCAGGTTTCTGCATCTAGCGGATAGTTACAATGAGCAGTTCTTC
cdr3_aa: CASRFLHLADSYNEQFF
cdr3_length: 17
v_call: TRBV5-1
clone_size: NA
d_call: TRBD2
j_call: TRBJ2-1

cdr3_nt: TGTGCCAGCAGCTTACAGGGCAATCAGCCCCAGCATTTT
cdr3_aa: CASSLQGNQPQHF
cdr3_length: 13
v_call: TRBV5-1
clone_size: medium-sized
d_call: NA
j_call: TRBJ1-5

cdr3_nt: TGTGCCAGCAGCCACCGACGGCTAGACATCTACAATGAGCAGTTCTTC
cdr3_aa: CASSHRRLDIYNEQFF
cdr3_length: 16
v_call: TRBV7-2
clone_size: NA
d_call: NA
j_call: TRBJ2-1

cdr3_nt: TGTGCCAGCAGTGTTTTGAGCACCAACACTGAAGCTTTCTTT
cdr3_aa: CASSVLSTNTEAFF
cdr3_length: 14
v_call: TRBV2
clone_size: few
d_call: NA
j_call: TRBJ1-1

cdr3_nt: TGTGCCAGCAGCGGGACTAGTGTGGATACGCAGTATTTT
cdr3_aa: CASSGTSVDTQYF
cdr3_length: 13
v_call: TRBV5-4
clone_size: NA
d_call: TRBD2
j_call: TRBJ2-3

cdr3_nt: TGTGCCAGCAGCTTTGAGATGCTGGATACCACTAATGAGCAGTTCTTC
cdr3_aa: CASSFEMLDTTNEQFF
cdr3_length: 16
v_call: TRBV7-8
clone_size: few
d_call: NA
j_call: TRBJ2-1

cdr3_nt: TGCGCCAGCGCCCTACTTGGACTAGGAGGGGGGATCGGGGAGCTGTTTTTT
cdr3_aa: CASALLGLGGGIGELFF
cdr3_length: 17
v_call: TRBV5-1
clone_size: NA
d_call: NA
j_call: TRBJ2-2

cdr3_nt: TGTGCCATCAGTGGGACTAGCTTCCAAGAGACCCAGTACTTC
cdr3_aa: CAISGTSFQETQYF
cdr3_length: 14
v_call: TRBV10-3
clone_size: NA
d_call: TRBD2
j_call: TRBJ2-5

cdr3_nt: TGTGCCAGCAGTTTAGGAAGGGGAGGATCACCCCTCCACTTT
cdr3_aa: CASSLGRGGSPLHF
cdr3_length: 14
v_call: TRBV12-3/TRBV12-4
clone_size: few
d_call: NA
j_call: TRBJ1-6

cdr3_nt: TGTGCCAGCAGCTTAGACTCTAGCGGGAGATACAATGAGCAGTTCTTC
cdr3_aa: CASSLDSSGRYNEQFF
cdr3_length: 16
v_call: TRBV7-2
clone_size: NA
d_call: TRBD2
j_call: TRBJ2-1

cdr3_nt: TGCAGTGCTAGATCGCAGGCTCGCTACACCTTC
cdr3_aa: CSARSQARYTF
cdr3_length: 11
v_call: TRBV20-1
clone_size: few
d_call: NA
j_call: TRBJ1-2

cdr3_nt: TGCAGTGCTAGGCCCCCGGGGTGGGGTGAGCAGTTCTTC
cdr3_aa: CSARPPGWGEQFF
cdr3_length: 13
v_call: TRBV20-1
clone_size: NA
d_call: NA
j_call: TRBJ2-1

cdr3_nt: TGTGCCAGCAGCTTAGCCCTAGCGGGCCCCCCAGATACGCAGTATTTT
cdr3_aa: CASSLALAGPPDTQYF
cdr3_length: 16
v_call: TRBV7-2
clone_size: few
d_call: TRBD2
j_call: TRBJ2-3

cdr3_nt: TGCAGTGCTAGAGATGGGACTAGCGGGAGGGGCCGTCGAGAGCAGTTCTTC
cdr3_aa: CSARDGTSGRGRREQFF
cdr3_length: 17
v_call: TRBV20-1
clone_size: NA
d_call: TRBD2
j_call: TRBJ2-1

cdr3_nt: TGTGCCAGCAGTGAAGTCACCAGGGCGCTTGAGCAGTACTTC
cdr3_aa: CASSEVTRALEQYF
cdr3_length: 14
v_call: TRBV6-1
clone_size: NA
d_call: NA
j_call: TRBJ2-4

cdr3_nt: TGTGCCAGCGGTGTGTGGGCCTCCGAAGAGCAGTTCTTC
cdr3_aa: CASGVWASEEQFF
cdr3_length: 13
v_call: TRBV25-1
clone_size: once
d_call: NA
j_call: TRBJ2-1

cdr3_nt: TGTGCCAGCAGCTCGCACATCCGAACTGGAAACACCATATATTTT
cdr3_aa: CASSSHIRTGNTIYF
cdr3_length: 15
v_call: TRBV7-2
clone_size: once
d_call: NA
j_call: TRBJ1-3

cdr3_nt: TGTGCCAGCAGTTTGAAGGGGGTAAGAGATACGCAGTATTTT
cdr3_aa: CASSLKGVRDTQYF
cdr3_length: 14
v_call: TRBV27
clone_size: NA
d_call: NA
j_call: TRBJ2-3

cdr3_nt: TGTGCCAGCAGTCCATGGACAGGGGAGGGCAATCAGCCCCAGCATTTT
cdr3_aa: CASSPWTGEGNQPQHF
cdr3_length: 16
v_call: TRBV28
clone_size: NA
d_call: TRBD1
j_call: TRBJ1-5

cdr3_nt: TGTGCCAGCAGCAAAATAGGGGGGCGGTACCAAGAGACCCAGTACTTC
cdr3_aa: CASSKIGGRYQETQYF
cdr3_length: 16
v_call: TRBV21-1
clone_size: NA
d_call: NA
j_call: TRBJ2-5

cdr3_nt: TGCGCCAGCAGCTCGAAAGGGACAGGTAGCACAGATACGCAGTATTTT
cdr3_aa: CASSSKGTGSTDTQYF
cdr3_length: 16
v_call: TRBV5-1
clone_size: NA
d_call: TRBD1
j_call: TRBJ2-3